This entry lists 3 T cell receptor beta chains sequenced from one sample in a study of CD8 T cells in ankylosing spondylitis. TCRdb passed the 5' RACE reads through MiXCR, listing each CDR3 protein once. Altogether tens of thousands of distinct CDR3 sequences are present, about 10% being singletons, with the ten largest covering 1.4%. Input material: blood, either unsorted or a sorted T cell fraction (not recorded which). Receptor source: a male donor with ankylosing spondylitis or in good health (not recorded which).

The V gene is TRBV15, the J gene TRBJ2-3; 11 nucleotides match TRBD2. Looked up from germline, CDR1 is LNHNV and CDR2 is YYDKDF (reference sequence). V was clipped by 5 bases and J by 3 bases; unmatched bases: 10. The CDR3 is 17 amino acids. The CDR3 coding sequence is TGTGCCACCAGCGGTAGCGGGGGGGGGGACAGAACAGATACGCAGTATTTT. This translates into CATSGSGGGDRTDTQYF. Together with reference TRBV15 and TRBJ2-3, the CDR3 gives the full variable domain: DAMVIQNPRYQVTQFGKPVTLSCSQTLNHNVMYWYQQKSSQAPKLLFHYYDKDFNNEADTPDNFQSRRPNTSFCFLDIRSPGLGDTAMYLCATSGSGGGDRTDTQYFGPGTRLTVL.

In its sample, this clonotype was seen many times. The CDR3 spells CASTSGTAIEQYF. CDR3 nucleotide sequence: TGTGCCAGCACCTCCGGGACTGCCATCGAGCAGTACTTC. This rearrangement joins TRBV5-5 to TRBJ2-7; the D gene is possibly TRBD2 (6 bases). The CDR3 extends over 13 amino acids. Trimming cost V 6 bases and J 6 bases, with 16 bases left between them. Per the germline V gene, CDR1 is SGHKS and CDR2 is YYEKEE (reference sequence).

The chain employs TRBV19 and TRBJ2-1; 11 bases are a match to TRBD2. The length of the CDR3 is 16 residues. After removal of 7 bases from V and 7 bases from J, the junction contained 12 bases not matched to a gene. Germline CDR1 LNHDA, CDR2 SQIVND (reference sequence). The CDR3, as DNA: TGTGCCAGTAAGGGTATGGGACTAGCGGTTAGAAATGAGCAGTTCTTC. It yields the protein CASKGMGLAVRNEQFF.